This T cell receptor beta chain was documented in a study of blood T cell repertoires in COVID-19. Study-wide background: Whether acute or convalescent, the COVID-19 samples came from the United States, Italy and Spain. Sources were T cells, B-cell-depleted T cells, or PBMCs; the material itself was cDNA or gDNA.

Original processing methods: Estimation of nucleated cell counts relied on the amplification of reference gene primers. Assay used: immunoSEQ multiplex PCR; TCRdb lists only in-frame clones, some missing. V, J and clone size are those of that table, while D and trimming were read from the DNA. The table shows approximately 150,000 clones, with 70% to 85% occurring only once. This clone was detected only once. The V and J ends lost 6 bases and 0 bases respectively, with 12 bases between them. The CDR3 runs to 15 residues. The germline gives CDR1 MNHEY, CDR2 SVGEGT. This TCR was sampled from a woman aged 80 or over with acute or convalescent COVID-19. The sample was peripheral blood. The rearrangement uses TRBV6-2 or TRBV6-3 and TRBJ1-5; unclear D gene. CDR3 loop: CASSAGILSNQPQHF. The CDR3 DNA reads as TGTGCCAGCAGCGCGGGGATCCTTAGCAATCAGCCCCAGCATTTT.